This is a list of T cell receptor beta chains from one sample in a study of tumor-infiltrating lymphocytes in primary liver carcinoma. TCRdb processed the multiplex PCR reads anew with MiXCR; each CDR3 protein has one entry. The sample consists of tens of thousands of distinct CDR3 sequences, 75% of them appearing once. Sequenced: tumor-adjacent normal liver tissue. These receptors came from a man in his forties with primary liver carcinoma and hepatitis B virus infection. Both conserved end residues are part of each CDR3. The D gene is left open where the match is weak. The listing skips clone size in some rows; elsewhere it reads once, few, many or a size class.

size	V	J	D	CDR3	DNA
NA	TRBV7-9	TRBJ2-1	NA	CASSLGNTGDKQSF	TGTGCCAGCAGCTTAGGAAATACAGGCGATAAGCAGTCCTTC
NA	TRBV29-1	TRBJ2-1	NA	CSAVPSFGYNEQFF	TGCAGCGCTGTACCGAGCTTCGGCTATAATGAGCAGTTCTTC
NA	TRBV11-2	TRBJ2-7	NA	CASNYNRNSYDQYF	TGTGCCAGCAACTATAACAGGAACTCCTACGATCAGTACTTC
NA	TRBV4-2	TRBJ2-6	NA	CASSQEASSGTNFLTF	TGTGCCAGCAGCCAAGAAGCAAGTTCTGGGACCAACTTCCTGACTTTC
many	TRBV7-3	TRBJ2-1	NA	CASSRTGTRTYNEQFF	TGTGCCAGCAGTCGAACCGGGACCAGAACCTACAATGAGCAGTTCTTC
NA	TRBV5-1	TRBJ2-3	TRBD2	CASSLLAGPEDTQFF	TGCGCCAGCAGCCTTTTAGCGGGGCCTGAAGATACGCAGTTTTTT
once	TRBV13	TRBJ2-3	TRBD2	CACSLEHRGGSTDTHYF	TGTGCCTGCAGCTTAGAACATCGCGGGGGAAGCACAGATACGCACTATTTT
NA	TRBV6-1	TRBJ2-2	NA	CASSATRDTGELFF	TGTGCCAGCAGTGCCACAAGGGACACCGGGGAACTGTTTTTT
NA	TRBV29-1	TRBJ2-1	NA	CSDVLTTYNEQFF	TGCAGCGATGTACTCACCACCTACAATGAGCAGTTCTTC
NA	TRBV25-1	TRBJ2-2	TRBD1	CSSSTGQGANTGELFF	TGTTCCAGCAGTACCGGACAGGGGGCGAACACCGGGGAGCTGTTTTTT
NA	TRBV5-4	TRBJ2-3	TRBD2	CASSRTSTTDTQCF	TGTGCCAGCAGCAGGACTAGCACTACAGATACGCAGTGTTTT
once	TRBV12-3/TRBV12-4	TRBJ2-7	NA	CASSRSHEQYF	TGTGCCAGCAGTCGATCCCACGAACAGTACTTC
NA	TRBV10-3	TRBJ2-3	TRBD2	CAIGEGYTNTQYF	TGTGCCATCGGGGAGGGGTACACTAATACGCAGTATTTT
NA	TRBV19	TRBJ1-1	NA	CASSYTRVMNTEAFF	TGTGCCAGTAGTTACACCAGGGTCATGAACACTGAAGCTTTCTTT
NA	TRBV10-3	TRBJ2-1	NA	CAISESLAGGRSYNEQFF	TGTGCCATCAGTGAGTCTCTAGCAGGAGGTAGGTCCTACAATGAGCAGTTCTTC
NA	TRBV6-6	TRBJ2-1	NA	CASSYPEETGDEHFF	TGTGCCAGCAGTTATCCTGAAGAGACGGGAGATGAGCACTTCTTC
NA	TRBV5-1	TRBJ2-1	TRBD1	CASRLKGQGARTYNEQFF	TGCGCCAGCAGATTGAAGGGACAGGGGGCGCGCACCTACAATGAACAGTTCTTC
NA	TRBV6-1	TRBJ2-2	NA	CASIGRVYTGELFF	TGTGCCAGCATAGGACGCGTGTACACCGGGGAGCTGTTTTTT
NA	TRBV7-3	TRBJ2-5	NA	CASSLLASETQYF	TGTGCCAGCAGCCTACTAGCTTCAGAGACCCAGTACTTC
once	TRBV5-8	TRBJ2-1	NA	CASSTSVMGDYEQFF	TGTGCCAGCAGCACCTCAGTAATGGGAGACTATGAGCAGTTCTTC
NA	TRBV6-1	TRBJ2-7	NA	CTSSEIGEQYF	TGTACTAGCAGTGAAATCGGCGAGCAGTACTTC
many	TRBV5-1	TRBJ1-3	TRBD1	CASSDDRAGNTIYF	TGCGCCAGCAGTGATGACAGGGCTGGAAACACCATATATTTT
NA	TRBV7-9	TRBJ2-7	NA	CASSLGAYKQYF	TGTGCCAGCAGCCTCGGGGCTTATAAGCAGTACTTC
NA	TRBV28	TRBJ2-7	NA	CANSLYGGDMVEQYF	TGTGCCAACAGTTTATATGGCGGGGACATGGTCGAGCAGTACTTC
NA	TRBV7-9	TRBJ1-2	TRBD1	CASRRDRRFHDYTF	TGTGCCAGCAGGAGGGACAGGAGGTTTCATGACTACACCTTC
NA	TRBV29-1	TRBJ2-7	NA	CSAGWGDRGQYF	TGCAGCGCGGGTTGGGGTGATCGCGGGCAGTACTTC
NA	TRBV11-2	TRBJ2-7	NA	CASSSNRNSYDHYF	TGTGCCAGTAGCTCTAACAGGAACTCCTACGATCACTACTTC
once	TRBV4-3	TRBJ2-6	NA	CAGSQDDGSGANVMTF	TGCGCCGGCAGCCAAGATGACGGCTCTGGGGCCAACGTCATGACTTTC
once	TRBV6-2/TRBV6-3	TRBJ2-1	TRBD2	CANRPVAGGYNEQFF	TGTGCCAACAGGCCAGTAGCGGGAGGTTACAATGAGCAGTTCTTC
NA	TRBV29-1	TRBJ2-7	NA	CSAMTSGAGTPYVQYF	TGCAGCGCCATGACATCTGGGGCCGGCACCCCCTATGTGCAGTACTTC
NA	TRBV11-1	TRBJ2-4	TRBD2	CASSFPGTSGPRNIHYF	TGTGCCAGCAGCTTTCCCGGGACTAGCGGGCCCAGAAACATTCACTACTTC
NA	TRBV29-1	TRBJ2-2	TRBD1	CNVDTQGNAGELFF	TGCAACGTTGATACACAGGGGAACGCCGGGGAGCTGTTTTTT
NA	TRBV29-1	TRBJ2-3	NA	CSVDGSAGEDMQYF	TGCAGTGTTGATGGGTCAGCAGGGGAGGATATGCAGTATTTT
NA	TRBV28	TRBJ1-1	TRBD1	CASRITGDGAFF	TGTGCCAGCAGGATCACAGGGGATGGAGCTTTCTTC
many	TRBV24-1	TRBJ2-7	TRBD2	CATSDFSTSGVYEQYF	TGTGCCACCAGTGATTTTTCGACTAGCGGGGTCTACGAGCAGTACTTC
NA	TRBV12-3/TRBV12-4	TRBJ2-1	TRBD2	CANSLKISGRCYEQFF	TGTGCCAACAGTTTAAAAATTAGCGGGAGGTGCTATGAGCAGTTCTTC
NA	TRBV13	TRBJ1-1	NA	CASSPILERRGNTEAFF	TGTGCCAGCAGCCCCATACTGGAAAGGAGGGGGAACACTGAAGCTTTCTTT
NA	TRBV5-6	TRBJ1-5	TRBD1	CASSLQGAIDTQHF	TGTGCCAGCAGCTTGCAGGGGGCAATAGATACGCAGCATTTT
NA	TRBV28	TRBJ2-7	NA	CAGSSPGTPRAPEQYF	TGTGCCGGCAGTTCCCCCGGGACTCCCAGGGCGCCCGAGCAGTACTTC
NA	TRBV6-2/TRBV6-3	TRBJ1-1	TRBD1	CANRGRGDEALF	TGTGCCAACAGGGGGAGGGGGGATGAAGCTTTATTT
NA	TRBV5-6	TRBJ2-7	TRBD2	CVSSQGLAGVANSYEQYF	TGTGTCAGCAGCCAAGGACTAGCGGGAGTTGCTAACTCCTACGAGCAGTACTTC